This passage covers 24 T cell receptor beta chains from one sample sequenced in a study of sequential checkpoint blockade in melanoma. The assay was immunoSEQ multiplex PCR, and TCRdb's table has in-frame clones only and misses some. The data show about 450 clones, 26% seen once. As for treatment: randomized to nivolumab then ipilimumab (arm A) or the reverse (arm B). Material: tumor tissue (inferred from file names), obtained from a patient given nivolumab and ipilimumab in sequence. Receptors were obtained from a human donor with melanoma.

V gene TRBV18 combines with J gene TRBJ1-1; unclear D gene. The CDR3 contains 13 residues. CDR1 is KGHSH and CDR2 is LQKENI in the germline V gene. V shed 1 base and J shed 3 bases, with 6 bases lying between them. In DNA, the CDR3 is TGTGCCAGCTCACCACTACCCTACACTGAAGCTTTCTTT. This codes for CASSPLPYTEAFF.

The chain couples TRBV19 to TRBJ1-1, with D unresolved. This CDR3 has 12 residues. Germline V gene lookup returns CDR1 LNHDA and CDR2 SQIVND (reference sequence). V lost 7 bases and J lost 6, with 12 bases in between. For the CDR3, the DNA is TGTGCCAGTACCCCGGGAGCTCCTGAAGCTTTCTTT. The encoded protein is CASTPGAPEAFF. The full variable domain, with the rest looked up from reference TRBV19 and TRBJ1-1, is DGGITQSPKYLFRKEGQNVTLSCEQNLNHDAMYWYRQDPGQGLRLIYYSQIVNDFQKGDIAEGYSVSREKKESFPLTVTSAQKNPTAFYLCASTPGAPEAFFGQGTRLTVV.

The genes are TRBV9 and TRBJ2-5; D is possibly TRBD1 (6 bases). CDR1 SGDLS and CDR2 YYNGEE come from the germline V gene. CDR3 length: 16 amino acids. V lost 4 bases to trimming and J lost 5 bases, with 21 bases between them. The CDR3 DNA reads TGTGCCAGCAGCAGAGGTGGGGGCCCCAGGCGGGAGACCCAGTACTTC. Encoded protein: CASSRGGGPRRETQYF.

The V and J genes are TRBV19 and TRBJ2-1; 10 positions match TRBD2. The CDR3 is 14 residues long. After removal of 3 bases from V and 8 bases from J, the junction contained 4 bases not matched to a gene. CDR1 and CDR2 (germline): LNHDA, SQIVND (reference sequence). As DNA, the CDR3 is TGTGCCAGTAGTATTAGCGGGGGGATCGATGAGCAGTTCTTC. Its protein product is CASSISGGIDEQFF. The whole variable domain, remainder taken from reference TRBV19 and TRBJ2-1, is DGGITQSPKYLFRKEGQNVTLSCEQNLNHDAMYWYRQDPGQGLRLIYYSQIVNDFQKGDIAEGYSVSREKKESFPLTVTSAQKNPTAFYLCASSISGGIDEQFFGPGTRLTVL.

The chain combines TRBV14 with TRBJ2-1; weak D call: TRBD1 (6 bases). Per germline, CDR1 SGHDN and CDR2 FVKESK. The CDR3 runs 15 residues. Between the trimmed V and J ends, which lost 1 base and 7 bases, there was a span of 14 bases. The CDR3 spells CASSQARGSLNEQFF. CDR3 nucleotides: TGTGCCAGCAGCCAAGCTAGGGGGAGCTTAAATGAGCAGTTCTTC.

V gene TRBV19 combines with J gene TRBJ1-2; D not resolved. V lost 3 bases to trimming and J lost 1 base, with 9 bases between them. The CDR3 is 14 amino acids. Germline V lookup: CDR1 LNHDA, CDR2 SQIVND (reference sequence). As DNA, the CDR3 is TGTGCCAGTAGTATGGGAGTAATTAACTATGGCTACACCTTC. The encoded protein is CASSMGVINYGYTF.

This chain connects TRBV11-3 to TRBJ2-7; weak D call: TRBD2 (5 bases). Germline V lookup: CDR1 SGHNT, CDR2 YENEEA. V was clipped by 3 bases and J by 2 bases, with 14 bases between them. The length of the CDR3 is 15 residues. CDR3: CASSLAGGQTYEQYF. The CDR3 region has the DNA TGTGCCAGCAGCTTGGCCGGAGGCCAAACCTACGAGCAGTACTTC.

This chain joins TRBV30 and TRBJ1-2; D unresolved. CDR3 length equals 11 residues. The germline V gene has CDR1 GTSNPN and CDR2 SVGIG (reference sequence). The V end was cut by 4 bases, the J end by 4 bases, with 7 bases between. For the CDR3, the DNA is TGTGCCTGGACCAAATTCTATGGCTACACCTTC. It yields the protein CAWTKFYGYTF. Full variable domain (rest looked up from reference TRBV30 and TRBJ1-2): SQTIHQWPATLVQPVGSPLSLECTVEGTSNPNLYWYRQAAGRGLQLLFYSVGIGQISSEVPQNLSASRPQDRQFILSSKKLLLSDSGFYLCAWTKFYGYTFGSGTRLTVV.

V gene TRBV11-1 combines with J gene TRBJ1-5, with D possibly matching TRBD1 (5 bases). This CDR3 is 15 amino acids long. V lost 1 base and J 3 bases, leaving 10 bases between the germline ends. In germline, CDR1 is SGHAT, CDR2 FQDESV (reference sequence). In DNA form, the CDR3 reads TGTGCCAGCAGCTTAGTGGGAGGGGTCAATCAGCCCCAGCATTTT. Amino acids: CASSLVGGVNQPQHF.

V is TRBV18 and J is TRBJ2-7, with D uncertain. Germline assignment: CDR1 KGHSH and CDR2 LQKENI. The germline V and J ends were trimmed by 4 bases and 4 bases, with 11 bases remaining between them. The CDR3 covers 13 residues. In DNA, the CDR3 is TGTGCCAGCTCACTCTCGAATGAATACGAGCAGTACTTC. Translating it yields CASSLSNEYEQYF.

V gene TRBV18 combines with J gene TRBJ2-2; 8 bases are a match to TRBD1. This CDR3 region has 15 residues. V lost 3 bases to trimming and J lost 5 bases; unmatched junction nucleotides: 5. CDR1 KGHSH and CDR2 LQKENI come from the germline V gene. This CDR3 is CASSPGQGWTGELFF. DNA of the CDR3: TGTGCCAGCTCACCTGGACAGGGTTGGACCGGGGAGCTGTTTTTT. Looking up the rest from reference TRBV18 and TRBJ2-2 gives the full variable domain: NAGVMQNPRHLVRRRGQEARLRCSPMKGHSHVYWYRQLPEEGLKFMVYLQKENIIDESGMPKERFSAEFPKEGPSILRIQQVVRGDSAAYFCASSPGQGWTGELFFGEGSRLTVL.

V gene TRBV11-3 combines with J gene TRBJ2-7; D gene uncertain. Germline-derived CDR1 and CDR2 are SGHNT and YENEEA. Trimming removed 3 bases at V and 0 bases at J, with 9 bases between. This CDR3 contains 14 residues. This CDR3 reads CASSFLGPSYEQYF. The CDR3 region has the DNA TGTGCCAGCAGCTTTTTAGGCCCCTCCTACGAGCAGTACTTC.

This clone was recorded a few times. The chain uses TRBV6-8 and TRBJ1-4, with D uncertain. The length of the CDR3 is 14 residues. CDR1 and CDR2 (germline): MNHGY, SAAAGT. Trimming stripped 6 bases from V and 8 bases from J, with 16 bases between. The CDR3 is CASSPNQRVEKLFF. In DNA form, the CDR3 reads TGTGCCAGCAGCCCTAACCAGCGTGTCGAAAAACTGTTTTTT.

This clone is large within its sample. This chain links TRBV11-3 with TRBJ1-1; possible D gene TRBD1, 5 bases. Germline lookup yields CDR1 SGHNT and CDR2 YENEEA. Trimming took 1 base from V and 3 from J, leaving 12 bases between them. CDR3 size: 15 residues. The CDR3 DNA is TGTGCCAGCAGCTTAGTTTCAGGGAGCTACACTGAAGCTTTCTTT. This translates into CASSLVSGSYTEAFF.

V and J are TRBV11-3 and TRBJ2-5; D is uncertain. The germline V gene encodes CDR1 SGHNT and CDR2 YENEEA. The V end was cut by 3 bases, the J end by 5 bases, with 13 bases between. The CDR3 contains 14 residues. The CDR3 protein is CASSFQSAGETQYF. The CDR3 nucleotides are TGTGCCAGCAGCTTTCAGAGTGCTGGGGAGACCCAGTACTTC.

V is TRBV19 and J is TRBJ2-7, with TRBD2 matching 7 bases. The CDR3 covers 15 residues. Germline CDR1 LNHDA, CDR2 SQIVND (reference sequence). V lost 4 bases and J lost 0; bases outside the gene matches: 6. The CDR3 nucleotides read TGTGCCAGTAGTACTTCTAGCGGCCCCTCCTACGAGCAGTACTTC. This translates into CASSTSSGPSYEQYF.

The chain links TRBV7-1 to TRBJ2-7, with D possibly called TRBD1 or TRBD2 (5 bases each). TRBV7-1 is annotated as an ORF whose role is uncertain. Trimming shortened V by 3 bases and J by 4 bases, and 13 bases separated the two germline ends. This CDR3 is 14 amino acids long. The DNA of the CDR3 is TGTGCCAGCAGCTCCGGTATGGGGGATTACGAGCAGTACTTC. Its translation is CASSSGMGDYEQYF.

This CDR3 reads CASSRDRASYNEQFF. In DNA form, the CDR3 reads TGTGCCAGCTCACGGGACAGGGCCTCCTACAATGAGCAGTTCTTC. J is TRBJ2-1 and V is TRBV18, with 9 bases lining up with TRBD1. This CDR3 is built from 15 residues. Germline-derived CDR1 and CDR2 are KGHSH and LQKENI. V was pared by 4 bases and J by 0 bases, with 1 base of the junction left unmatched.

This clone came up a few times. V and J are TRBV4-1 and TRBJ2-1; 7 nucleotides agree with TRBD2. After removal of 0 bases from V and 0 bases from J, the junction contained 2 bases not matched to a gene. CDR1 and CDR2 (germline): MGHRA, YSYEKL. The CDR3 contains 16 residues. DNA of the CDR3: TGCGCCAGCAGCCAAGATAGCGGGCCCTCCTACAATGAGCAGTTCTTC. Protein: CASSQDSGPSYNEQFF.

The V call is TRBV18, the J call TRBJ1-1; 7 nucleotides line up with TRBD1. The CDR3 has 13 amino acids. V was clipped by 5 bases and J by 1 base; unmatched bases: 1. Germline CDR1 and CDR2: KGHSH and LQKENI. CDR3 coding DNA: TGTGCCAGCTCAGGGACAGAGAACACTGAAGCTTTCTTT. Translating gives CASSGTENTEAFF.

As regards this clone: No conserved phenylalanine or tryptophan ends this CDR3, so it is likely a read error. The DNA is omitted, as the CDR3 cannot be located on it reliably, and the CDR3 follows TCRdb's listing. The rearrangement uses TRBV16 and TRBJ1-1. Germline CDR1 reads KGHSY; CDR2 reads FQNENV. The CDR3 comprises 11 residues, both ends counted. CDR3 sequence: CASSQSLSLSI.

This clone was recorded only once. The chain is built from TRBV19 and TRBJ1-2; 8 bases map to TRBD1. The CDR3 spans 14 residues. Germline CDR1 reads LNHDA; CDR2 reads SQIVND (reference sequence). Trimming at V came to 2 bases and at J to 2 bases, leaving 1 base not matched to a gene. The CDR3 region is CASSIQGANYGYTF. The CDR3 region has the DNA TGTGCCAGTAGTATACAGGGGGCAAACTATGGCTACACCTTC.

This clone has just a few counts. The CDR3 region is CASSLAGPSSYNEQFF. CDR3 nucleotides: TGTGCCAGCAGTTTGGCTGGCCCCAGCTCCTACAATGAGCAGTTCTTC. The chain joins TRBV28 to TRBJ2-1; D is unclear. The CDR3 totals 16 residues. V lost 3 bases and J 0 bases, leaving 12 bases between the germline ends. CDR1 and CDR2 (germline): MDHEN, SYDVKM.

This clone has only a few counts. V and J are TRBV9 and TRBJ1-5; no reliable D call. In germline, CDR1 is SGDLS, CDR2 YYNGEE. The CDR3 extends over 15 amino acids. Deletions cut 4 bases from V and 0 bases from J, with 11 bases between. The CDR3 DNA is TGTGCCAGCAGCCCGGAATCCTATAGCAATCAGCCCCAGCATTTT. This sequence encodes CASSPESYSNQPQHF. Drawing the rest from reference TRBV9 and TRBJ1-5, the complete variable domain is DSGVTQTPKHLITATGQRVTLRCSPRSGDLSVYWYQQSLDQGLQFLIQYYNGEERAKGNILERFSAQQFPDLHSELNLSSLELGDSALYFCASSPESYSNQPQHFGDGTRLSIL.